This TCR beta chain comes out of a study of blood T cells in healthy people across ages. Trimming took off 2 bases at V and 4 bases at J, with 3 bases between the two ends. CDR1 is MNHNY, CDR2 SVGAGI, per germline (reference sequence). The CDR3 runs 12 residues. A J-beta primer mix and a sample-barcoded 5' primer were used in a second PCR of roughly 7 to 12 cycles. TCRdb fed the 5' RACE reads into MiXCR, producing one record per CDR3 protein. The table lists approximately 810,000 distinct CDR3 sequences, about 30% of them singletons. This clonotype turned up a few times. The chain recombines TRBV6-6 with TRBJ1-5; D is unresolved. Sequencing was done on a sample of blood. The receptor comes from a woman of 80 years or more in good health. The CDR3 bases are TGTGCCAGCAGTTACGCAAATCAGCCCCAGCATTTT. Protein sequence: CASSYANQPQHF.